This note documents a single T cell receptor (beta chain) sequence. Cohorts were determined from participant-reported clinical history. This entry is derived from a study of blood T cell repertoires in COVID-19. Study summary: Before being deemed recovered, Cohort 3 donors had two negative PCRs, clearance, or symptom resolution. PBMCs, B-cell-depleted T cells, or T cells were the source of the cDNA or gDNA that made up the material.

V lost 4 bases, J lost 1 base, and 11 bases lay in between. Germline V lookup: CDR1 MNHEY, CDR2 SMNVEV (reference sequence). This CDR3 spans 16 amino acids. The data were produced by immunoSEQ multiplex PCR, yet TCRdb's version contains in-frame clones alone and is incomplete. The sample carries about 150,000 clones, around 80% recorded once. The sample taken for sequencing was PBMCs or T cells enriched from blood (not recorded which). This TCR derives from a woman in her 70s in a cohort exposed to, infected with or recovered from COVID-19 (not recorded which). The chain recombines TRBV27 with TRBJ2-6; tentatively, D is TRBD2 (6 bases). CDR3 in DNA: TGTGCCAGCAGTTCCGGGACTGAATCTGGGGCCAACGTCCTGACTTTC. This sequence encodes CASSSGTESGANVLTF.